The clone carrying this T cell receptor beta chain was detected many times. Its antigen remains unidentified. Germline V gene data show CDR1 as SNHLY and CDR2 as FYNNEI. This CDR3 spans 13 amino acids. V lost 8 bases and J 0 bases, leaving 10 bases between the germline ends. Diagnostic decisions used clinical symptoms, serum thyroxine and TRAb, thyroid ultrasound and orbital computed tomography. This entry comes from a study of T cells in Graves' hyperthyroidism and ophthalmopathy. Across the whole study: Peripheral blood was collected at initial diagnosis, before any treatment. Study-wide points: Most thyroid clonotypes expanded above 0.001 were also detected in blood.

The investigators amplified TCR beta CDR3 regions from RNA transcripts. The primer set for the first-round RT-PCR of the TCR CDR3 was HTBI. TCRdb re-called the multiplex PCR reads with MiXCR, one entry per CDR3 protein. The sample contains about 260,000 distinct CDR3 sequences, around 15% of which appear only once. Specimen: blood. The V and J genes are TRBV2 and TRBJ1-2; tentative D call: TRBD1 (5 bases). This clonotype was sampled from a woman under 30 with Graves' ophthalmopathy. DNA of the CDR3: TGTGCCAGCTTGGGGGAAGCTAACTATGGCTACACCTTC. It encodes CASLGEANYGYTF. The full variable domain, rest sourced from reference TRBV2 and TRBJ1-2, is EPEVTQTPSHQVTQMGQEVILRCVPISNHLYFYWYRQILGQKVEFLVSFYNNEISEKSEIFDDQFSVERPDGSNFTLKIRSTKLEDSAMYFCASLGEANYGYTFGSGTRLTVV.